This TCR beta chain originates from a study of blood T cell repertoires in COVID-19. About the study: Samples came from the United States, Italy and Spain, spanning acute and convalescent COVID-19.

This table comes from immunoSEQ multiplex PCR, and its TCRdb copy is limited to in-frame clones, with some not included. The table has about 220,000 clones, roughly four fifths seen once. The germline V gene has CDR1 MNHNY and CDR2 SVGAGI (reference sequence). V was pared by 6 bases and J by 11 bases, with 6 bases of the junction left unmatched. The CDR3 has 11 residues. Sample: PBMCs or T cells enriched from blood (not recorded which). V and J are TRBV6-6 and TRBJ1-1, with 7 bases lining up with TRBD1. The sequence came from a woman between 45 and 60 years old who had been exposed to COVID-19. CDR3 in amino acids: CASREGARAFF. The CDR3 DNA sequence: TGTGCCAGCAGAGAGGGGGCGAGGGCTTTCTTT.